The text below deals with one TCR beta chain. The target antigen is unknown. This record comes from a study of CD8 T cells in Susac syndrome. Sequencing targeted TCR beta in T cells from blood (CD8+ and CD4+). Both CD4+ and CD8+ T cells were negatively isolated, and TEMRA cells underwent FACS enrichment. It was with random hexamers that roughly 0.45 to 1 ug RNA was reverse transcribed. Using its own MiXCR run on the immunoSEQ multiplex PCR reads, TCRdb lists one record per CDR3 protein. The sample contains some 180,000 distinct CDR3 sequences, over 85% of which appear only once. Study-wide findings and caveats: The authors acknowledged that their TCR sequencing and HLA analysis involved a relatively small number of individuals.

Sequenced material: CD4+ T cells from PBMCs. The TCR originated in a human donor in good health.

In DNA form, the CDR3 reads TGTGCCAGCGCTGAGGGACACTCCTACGAGCAGTACTTC. This gives the protein CASAEGHSYEQYF. The chain is built from TRBV6-2 or TRBV6-3 and TRBJ2-7, with D possibly being TRBD1 (6 bases). V lost 8 bases and J lost 0, with 11 bases in between. This CDR3 spans 13 amino acids. Germline V gives CDR1 MNHEY, CDR2 SVGEGT.